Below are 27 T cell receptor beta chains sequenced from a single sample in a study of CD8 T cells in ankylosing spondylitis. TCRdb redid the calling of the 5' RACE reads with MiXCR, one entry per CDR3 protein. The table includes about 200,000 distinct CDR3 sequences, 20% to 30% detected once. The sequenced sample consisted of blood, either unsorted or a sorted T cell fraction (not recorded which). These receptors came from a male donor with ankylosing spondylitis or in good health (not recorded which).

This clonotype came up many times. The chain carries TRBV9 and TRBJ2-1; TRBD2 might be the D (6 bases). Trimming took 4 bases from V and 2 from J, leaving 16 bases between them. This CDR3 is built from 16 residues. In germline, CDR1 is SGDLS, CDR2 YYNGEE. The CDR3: CASSSRPQRAYNEQFF. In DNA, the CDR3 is TGTGCCAGCAGCTCGAGGCCCCAGCGGGCCTACAATGAGCAGTTCTTC. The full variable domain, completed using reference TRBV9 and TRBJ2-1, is DSGVTQTPKHLITATGQRVTLRCSPRSGDLSVYWYQQSLDQGLQFLIQYYNGEERAKGNILERFSAQQFPDLHSELNLSSLELGDSALYFCASSSRPQRAYNEQFFGPGTRLTVL.

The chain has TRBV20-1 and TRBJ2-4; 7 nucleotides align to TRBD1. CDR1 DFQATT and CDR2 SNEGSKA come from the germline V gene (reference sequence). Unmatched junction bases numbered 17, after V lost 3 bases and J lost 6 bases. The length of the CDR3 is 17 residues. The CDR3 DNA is TGCAGTGCTAGGGACAGGCCCCGGGGTAATGGGAGAAACATTCAGTACTTC. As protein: CSARDRPRGNGRNIQYF.

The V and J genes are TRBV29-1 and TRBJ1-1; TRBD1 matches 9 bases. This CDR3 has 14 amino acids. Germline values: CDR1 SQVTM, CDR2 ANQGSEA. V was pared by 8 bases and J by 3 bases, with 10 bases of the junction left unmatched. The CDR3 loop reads CSTAGGQGDTEAFF. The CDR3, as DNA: TGCAGCACTGCTGGGGGACAGGGCGACACTGAAGCTTTCTTT.

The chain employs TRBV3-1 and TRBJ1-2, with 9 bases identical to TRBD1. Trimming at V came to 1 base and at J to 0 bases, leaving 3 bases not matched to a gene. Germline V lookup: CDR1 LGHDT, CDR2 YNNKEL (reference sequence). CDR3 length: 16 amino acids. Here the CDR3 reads CASSQAWDRANYGYTF. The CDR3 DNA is TGTGCCAGCAGCCAAGCCTGGGACAGGGCTAACTATGGCTACACCTTC.

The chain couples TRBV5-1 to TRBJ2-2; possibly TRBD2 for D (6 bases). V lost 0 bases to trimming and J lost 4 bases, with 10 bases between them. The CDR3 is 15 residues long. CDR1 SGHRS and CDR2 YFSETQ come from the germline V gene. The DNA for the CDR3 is TGCGCCAGCAGCTTGGACGGGAGTGGCACCGGGGAGCTGTTTTTT. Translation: CASSLDGSGTGELFF.

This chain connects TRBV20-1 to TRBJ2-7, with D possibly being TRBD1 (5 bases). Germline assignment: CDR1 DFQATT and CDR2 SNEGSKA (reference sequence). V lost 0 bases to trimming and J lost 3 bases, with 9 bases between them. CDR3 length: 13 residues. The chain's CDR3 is CSARDPRVYEQYF. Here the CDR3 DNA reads TGCAGTGCTAGAGATCCCAGGGTCTACGAGCAGTACTTC.

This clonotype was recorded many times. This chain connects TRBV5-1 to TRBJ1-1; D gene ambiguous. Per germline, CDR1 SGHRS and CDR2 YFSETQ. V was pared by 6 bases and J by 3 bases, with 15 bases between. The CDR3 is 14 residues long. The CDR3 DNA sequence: TGCGCCAGCACCAAGAGTGGGATCGACACTGAAGCTTTCTTT. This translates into CASTKSGIDTEAFF.

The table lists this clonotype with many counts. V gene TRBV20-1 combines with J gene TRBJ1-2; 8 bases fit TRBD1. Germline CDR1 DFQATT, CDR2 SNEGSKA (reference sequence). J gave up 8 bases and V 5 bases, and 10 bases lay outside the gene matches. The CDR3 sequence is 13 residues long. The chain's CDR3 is CSAPQGAIQGYTF. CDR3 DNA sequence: TGCAGTGCTCCTCAGGGGGCGATTCAAGGCTACACCTTC.

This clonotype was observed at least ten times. The CDR3 protein is CASSMAAPRDTQYF. CDR3 nucleotide sequence: TGTGCCAGCAGTATGGCAGCCCCGCGGGATACGCAGTATTTT. The chain has TRBV28 and TRBJ2-3, with D unclear. This CDR3 has 14 amino acids. Germline V gene data show CDR1 as MDHEN and CDR2 as SYDVKM. The V end lost 5 bases, the J end lost 6 bases, and 15 bases lay between the germline ends.

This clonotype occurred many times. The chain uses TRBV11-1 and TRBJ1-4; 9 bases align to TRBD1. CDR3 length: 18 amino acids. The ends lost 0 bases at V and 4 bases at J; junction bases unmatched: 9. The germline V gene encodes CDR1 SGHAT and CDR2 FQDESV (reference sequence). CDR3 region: CASSLAGTGRSLNEKLFF. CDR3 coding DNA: TGTGCCAGCAGCTTAGCCGGGACAGGGAGGTCCCTTAATGAAAAACTGTTTTTT.

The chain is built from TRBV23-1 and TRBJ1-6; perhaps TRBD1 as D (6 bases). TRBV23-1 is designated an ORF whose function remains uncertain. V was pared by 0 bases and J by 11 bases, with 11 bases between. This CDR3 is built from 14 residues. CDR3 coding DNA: TGCGCCAGCAGTCAATCGGAGGGGGGGCCACCCCTCCACTTT. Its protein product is CASSQSEGGPPLHF.

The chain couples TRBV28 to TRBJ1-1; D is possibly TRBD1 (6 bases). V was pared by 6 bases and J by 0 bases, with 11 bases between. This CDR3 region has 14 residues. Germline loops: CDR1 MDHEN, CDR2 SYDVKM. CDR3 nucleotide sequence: TGTGCCAGCAGGCAGGGGCCTATGAACACTGAAGCTTTCTTT. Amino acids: CASRQGPMNTEAFF.

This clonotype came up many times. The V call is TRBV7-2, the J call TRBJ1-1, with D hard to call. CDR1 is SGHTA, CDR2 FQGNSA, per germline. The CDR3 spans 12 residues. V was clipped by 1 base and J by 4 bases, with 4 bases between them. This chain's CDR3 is CASSLGSTEAFF. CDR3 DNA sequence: TGTGCCAGCAGCTTAGGAAGCACTGAAGCTTTCTTT.

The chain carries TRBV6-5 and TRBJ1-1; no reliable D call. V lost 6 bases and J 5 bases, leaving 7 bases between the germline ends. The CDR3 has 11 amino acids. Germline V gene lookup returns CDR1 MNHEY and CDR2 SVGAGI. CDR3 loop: CASSHSTEAFF. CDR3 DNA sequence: TGTGCCAGCAGCCACAGTACTGAAGCTTTCTTT.

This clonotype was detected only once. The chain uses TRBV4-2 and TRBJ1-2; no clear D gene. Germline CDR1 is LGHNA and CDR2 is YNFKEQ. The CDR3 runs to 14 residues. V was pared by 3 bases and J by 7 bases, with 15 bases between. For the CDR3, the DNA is TGTGCCAGCAGCCAGGACGGGGTAGGAGGTGGCTACACCTTC. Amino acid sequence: CASSQDGVGGGYTF.

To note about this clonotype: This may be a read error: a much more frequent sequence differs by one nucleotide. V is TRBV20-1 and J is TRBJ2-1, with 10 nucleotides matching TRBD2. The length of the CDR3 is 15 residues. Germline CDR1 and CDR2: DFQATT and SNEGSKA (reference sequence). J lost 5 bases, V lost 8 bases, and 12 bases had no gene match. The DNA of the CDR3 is TGCAGTTCTGAAGTAAGCGGGAGGGCTAACAATGAGCAGTTCTTC. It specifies CSSEVSGRANNEQFF.

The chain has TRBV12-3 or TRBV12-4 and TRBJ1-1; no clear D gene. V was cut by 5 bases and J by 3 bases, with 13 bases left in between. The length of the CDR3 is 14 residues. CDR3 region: CASSPRWEDTEAFF. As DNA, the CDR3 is TGTGCCAGCAGTCCCCGTTGGGAGGACACTGAAGCTTTCTTT.

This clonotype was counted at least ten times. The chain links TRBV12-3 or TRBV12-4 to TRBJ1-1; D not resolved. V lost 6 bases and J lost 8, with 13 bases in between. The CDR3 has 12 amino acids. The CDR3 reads CASSPVPLEAFF. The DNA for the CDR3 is TGTGCCAGCAGCCCTGTGCCCCTGGAAGCTTTCTTT.

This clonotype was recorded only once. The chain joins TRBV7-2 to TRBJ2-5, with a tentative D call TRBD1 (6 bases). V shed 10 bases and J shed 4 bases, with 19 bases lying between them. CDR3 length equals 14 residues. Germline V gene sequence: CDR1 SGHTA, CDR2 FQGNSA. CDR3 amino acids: CAIGGRPISETQYF. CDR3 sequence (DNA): TGTGCCATAGGGGGACGGCCCATCTCAGAGACCCAGTACTTC.

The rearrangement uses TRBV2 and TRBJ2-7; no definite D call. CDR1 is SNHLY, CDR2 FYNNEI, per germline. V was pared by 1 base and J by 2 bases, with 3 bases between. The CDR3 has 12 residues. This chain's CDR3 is CASSEEPYEQYF. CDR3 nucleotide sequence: TGTGCCAGCAGTGAAGAACCCTACGAGCAGTACTTC. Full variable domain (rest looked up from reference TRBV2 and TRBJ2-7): EPEVTQTPSHQVTQMGQEVILRCVPISNHLYFYWYRQILGQKVEFLVSFYNNEISEKSEIFDDQFSVERPDGSNFTLKIRSTKLEDSAMYFCASSEEPYEQYFGPGTRLTVT.

CDR3 bases: TGCGCCAGCAGCGCGGGATTATCGTACCAAGAGACCCAGTACTTC. It is translated as CASSAGLSYQETQYF. The chain is built from TRBV4-1 and TRBJ2-5; possibly TRBD2 for D (6 bases). Germline V gives CDR1 MGHRA, CDR2 YSYEKL. Trimming left V 5 bases short and J 0 bases short, with 13 bases between. This CDR3 is 15 amino acids long.

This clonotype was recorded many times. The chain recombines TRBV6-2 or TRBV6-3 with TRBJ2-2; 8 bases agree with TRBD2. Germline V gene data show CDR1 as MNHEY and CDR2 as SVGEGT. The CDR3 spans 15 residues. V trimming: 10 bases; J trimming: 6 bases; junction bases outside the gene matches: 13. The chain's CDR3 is CAIYSAGGWAGELFF. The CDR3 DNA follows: TGTGCCATCTACTCGGCGGGAGGTTGGGCCGGGGAGCTGTTTTTT.

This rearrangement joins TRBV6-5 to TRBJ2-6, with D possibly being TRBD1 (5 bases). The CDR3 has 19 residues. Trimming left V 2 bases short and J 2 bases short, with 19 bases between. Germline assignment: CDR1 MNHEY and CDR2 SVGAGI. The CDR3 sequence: CASSYQLDKSKTGANVLTF. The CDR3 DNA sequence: TGTGCCAGCAGTTACCAACTGGACAAATCCAAGACTGGGGCCAACGTCCTGACTTTC.

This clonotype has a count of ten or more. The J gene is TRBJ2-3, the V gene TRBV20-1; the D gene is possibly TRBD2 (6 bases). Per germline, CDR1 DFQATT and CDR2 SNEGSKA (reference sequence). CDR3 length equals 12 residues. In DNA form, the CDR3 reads TGCGTGTGGGCTAGCGGCACAGATACGCAGTATTTT. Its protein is CVWASGTDTQYF.

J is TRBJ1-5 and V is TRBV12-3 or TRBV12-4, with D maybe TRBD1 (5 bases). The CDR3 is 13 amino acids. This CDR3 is CATSQGSNQPQHF. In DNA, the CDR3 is TGTGCTACAAGCCAGGGTAGCAATCAGCCCCAGCATTTT.

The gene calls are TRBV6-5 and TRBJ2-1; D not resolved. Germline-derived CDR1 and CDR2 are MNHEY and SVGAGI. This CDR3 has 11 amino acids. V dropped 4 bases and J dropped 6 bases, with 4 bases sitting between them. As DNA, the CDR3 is TGTGCCAGCAGTTCCAGCAATGAGCAGTTCTTC. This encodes CASSSSNEQFF.

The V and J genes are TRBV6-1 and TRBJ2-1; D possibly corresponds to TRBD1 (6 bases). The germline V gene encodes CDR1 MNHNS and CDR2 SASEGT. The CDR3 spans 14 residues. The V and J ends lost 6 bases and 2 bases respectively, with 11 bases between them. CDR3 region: CASRPRDTYNEQFF. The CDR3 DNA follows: TGTGCCAGCAGACCTCGGGACACCTACAATGAGCAGTTCTTC.